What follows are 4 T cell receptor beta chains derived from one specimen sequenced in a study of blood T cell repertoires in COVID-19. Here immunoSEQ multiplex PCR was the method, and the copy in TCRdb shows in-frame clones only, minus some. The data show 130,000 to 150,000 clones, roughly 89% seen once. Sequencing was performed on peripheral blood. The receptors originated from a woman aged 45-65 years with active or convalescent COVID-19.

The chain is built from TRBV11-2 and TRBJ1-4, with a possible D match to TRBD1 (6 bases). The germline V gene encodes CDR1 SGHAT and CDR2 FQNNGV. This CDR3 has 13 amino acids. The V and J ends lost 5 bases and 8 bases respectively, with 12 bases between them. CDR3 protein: CASSPQGYEKLFF. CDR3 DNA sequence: TGTGCCAGCAGCCCACAGGGATACGAAAAACTGTTTTTT.

CDR3 in DNA: TGCGCCAGCAGCCTCGACAGGGGCAACAATGAGCAGTTCTTC. It is translated as CASSLDRGNNEQFF. J is TRBJ2-1 and V is TRBV5-1; TRBD1 matches at 8 bases. The V segment lost 4 bases and the J segment 5 bases; nucleotides outside the gene matches: 5. Germline V lookup: CDR1 SGHRS, CDR2 YFSETQ. The CDR3 loop spans 14 amino acids.

This CDR3 reads CASSLNRRGNTEAFF. Here the CDR3 DNA reads TGTGCCAGCAGCTTAAATCGCAGGGGAAATACTGAAGCTTTCTTT. This chain connects TRBV7-3 to TRBJ1-1; tentative D call: TRBD1 (6 bases). The germline V and J ends were trimmed by 1 base and 5 bases, with 14 bases remaining between them. Germline V lookup: CDR1 SGHTA, CDR2 FQGTGA. The CDR3 totals 15 residues.

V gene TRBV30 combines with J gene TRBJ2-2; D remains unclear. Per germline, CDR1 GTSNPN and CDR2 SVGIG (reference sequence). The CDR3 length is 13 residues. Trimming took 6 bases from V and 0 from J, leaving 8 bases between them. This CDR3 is CACRLPNTGELFF. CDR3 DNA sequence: TGTGCCTGCCGTCTCCCGAACACCGGGGAGCTGTTTTTT.